This T cell receptor (beta chain) was documented in a study of cytomegalovirus exposure and HLA in healthy donors. Assay used: immunoSEQ multiplex PCR; TCRdb lists only in-frame clones, some missing. The table shows around 61,000 clones, with roughly 92% occurring only once. This CDR3 is 14 amino acids long. Germline values: CDR1 SGHRS, CDR2 YFSETQ. V lost 5 bases to trimming and J lost 5 bases, with 15 bases between them. This clone was counted once. Its cognate antigen is unknown. Broader study findings: Most TCR sequences were rare, but some public TCRs occurred in many donors. High sensitivity and specificity were reportedly achieved when the classifier diagnosed cytomegalovirus status.

The sequenced sample consisted of PBMCs. The clonotype was recovered from a young man in good health and CMV-seronegative. The chain links TRBV5-1 to TRBJ2-3; maybe TRBD1 (6 bases). Written as DNA, the CDR3 is TGCGCCAGCAGTACTGGGTGGGGGCAAGATACGCAGTATTTT. Translation: CASSTGWGQDTQYF.